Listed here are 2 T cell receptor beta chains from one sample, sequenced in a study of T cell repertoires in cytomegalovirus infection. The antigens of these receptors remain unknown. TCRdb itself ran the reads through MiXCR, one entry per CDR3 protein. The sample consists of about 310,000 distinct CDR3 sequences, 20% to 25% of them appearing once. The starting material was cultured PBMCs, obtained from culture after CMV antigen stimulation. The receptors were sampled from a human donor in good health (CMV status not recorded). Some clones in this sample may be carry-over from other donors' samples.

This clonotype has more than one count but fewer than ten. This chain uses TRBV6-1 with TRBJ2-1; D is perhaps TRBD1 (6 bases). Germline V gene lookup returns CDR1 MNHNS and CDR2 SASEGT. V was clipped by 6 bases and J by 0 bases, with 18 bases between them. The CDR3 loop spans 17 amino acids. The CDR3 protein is CASRGAASVSSYNEQFF. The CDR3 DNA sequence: TGTGCCAGCAGGGGGGCAGCTTCAGTTAGCTCCTACAATGAGCAGTTCTTC.

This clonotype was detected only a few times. The CDR3, as DNA: TGTGCCAGCACCCTAGGGGTCTCGGTCACTGAAGCTTTCTTT. Translated, it gives CASTLGVSVTEAFF. V gene TRBV28 combines with J gene TRBJ1-1; D perhaps matches TRBD1 (5 bases). Germline loops: CDR1 MDHEN, CDR2 SYDVKM. This CDR3 is 14 amino acids long. With 7 bases removed from V and 4 bases from J, the gap between germline ends came to 16 bases.